Detailed here is one TCR beta chain. CDR1 LGHNA and CDR2 YNFKEQ come from the germline V gene. There are 19 residues in the CDR3. Losses at the gene ends were 4 bases for V and 3 bases for J; bases not matched to a gene: 14. The entry originates in a study of cytomegalovirus exposure and HLA in healthy donors. PCR was performed using 60 Vbeta and 13 Jbeta primers. TCRdb keeps only in-frame clones here, not all; method: immunoSEQ multiplex PCR. The table records approximately 100,000 clones, around 70% of them present only once. This clonotype was obtained from a man aged 35-49 years in good health and CMV-seropositive. The chain has TRBV4-2 and TRBJ2-1, with 11 nucleotides matching TRBD1. Input material: PBMCs. The CDR3 loop reads CASSPQHAIGTGGYNEQFF. The CDR3 DNA follows: TGTGCCAGCAGCCCCCAGCATGCCATCGGGACAGGGGGCTACAATGAGCAGTTCTTC.